This T cell receptor (beta chain) was recovered during a study of blood T cell repertoires in COVID-19. The CDR3 sequence is 17 residues long. Looked up from germline, CDR1 is WNHNN and CDR2 is SYGVQD (reference sequence). Trimming cost V 3 bases and J 0 bases; bases outside gene matches: 5. The data were produced by immunoSEQ multiplex PCR, yet TCRdb's version contains in-frame clones alone and is incomplete. The table has about 160,000 clones, 80% seen once; the top ten hold about 6%. Grouping used clinical history reported by participants in a survey and questionnaire. All recovered Cohort 3 donors got two negative PCRs, got clearance, or saw symptom resolution.

The chain recombines TRBV10-1 with TRBJ1-3; 10 bases are a match to TRBD1. The receptor comes from a middle-aged man who had recovered from COVID-19. The sample comprised PBMCs or T cells enriched from blood (not recorded which). The CDR3 sequence: CASSEYGTGVSGNTIYF. CDR3 DNA sequence: TGCGCCAGCAGTGAATATGGGACAGGGGTCTCTGGAAACACCATATATTTT.